This is a list of T cell receptor beta chains from one sample in a study of Ad26.COV2.S vaccination and SARS-CoV-2 variants. This table comes from immunoSEQ multiplex PCR, and its TCRdb copy is limited to in-frame clones, with some not included. Of some 330,000 clones detected, almost 90% appear once; the ten largest clones hold around 5%. The sequenced sample was peripheral blood, obtained in a trial of Ad26.COV2.S vaccine versus placebo. All receptors come from a person between 18 and 60 years old who received the Ad26.COV2.S COVID-19 vaccine or a placebo. The CDR3 runs from the conserved cysteine through the conserved F or W. D genes are given only for firm matches. Some rows mark clone size as missing; the rest say once, few, many or name a class of expanded clone.

v_gene: TRBV24-1
abundance: .
d_gene: .
j_gene: TRBJ2-1
CDR3nt: TGTGCCACCAGTGATCCTACAGCGGGTGCGCTGAATGAGCAGTTCTTC
CDR3aa: CATSDPTAGALNEQFF

v_gene: TRBV19
abundance: few
d_gene: .
j_gene: TRBJ1-6
CDR3nt: TGTGCCAGTTCCTATTTGGACGGATCAGGAGATTCACCCCTCCACTTT
CDR3aa: CASSYLDGSGDSPLHF

v_gene: TRBV6-1
abundance: .
d_gene: .
j_gene: TRBJ1-5
CDR3nt: TGTGCCAGCAGTGAAAAAGGGGGGTGGCAGCCCCAGCATTTT
CDR3aa: CASSEKGGWQPQHF

v_gene: TRBV14
abundance: once
d_gene: .
j_gene: TRBJ1-1
CDR3nt: TGTGCCAGCAGCCGTCTCCGGACGGGGAGTCCGAACACTGAAGCTTTCTTT
CDR3aa: CASSRLRTGSPNTEAFF

v_gene: TRBV27
abundance: .
d_gene: .
j_gene: TRBJ1-2
CDR3nt: TGTGCCAGCAGTTTGTCAGGACAGTACTATGGCTACACCTTC
CDR3aa: CASSLSGQYYGYTF

v_gene: TRBV6-5
abundance: .
d_gene: TRBD1
j_gene: TRBJ1-1
CDR3nt: TGTGCCAGCAGTTTCGGGACAGGGGGCTATGGTACTGAAGCTTTCTTT
CDR3aa: CASSFGTGGYGTEAFF

v_gene: TRBV6-5
abundance: .
d_gene: .
j_gene: TRBJ1-2
CDR3nt: TGTGCCAGCAGTTACGTTGGTTCTAACTATGGCTACACCTTC
CDR3aa: CASSYVGSNYGYTF

v_gene: TRBV30
abundance: once
d_gene: .
j_gene: TRBJ2-1
CDR3nt: TGTGCCTGGAGTTTTATTATGGGGGGTGAGCAGTTCTTC
CDR3aa: CAWSFIMGGEQFF

v_gene: TRBV2
abundance: .
d_gene: TRBD1
j_gene: TRBJ1-2
CDR3nt: TGTGCCAGCAGGCCCGGGACAGGGTCTTCCTATGGCTACACCTTC
CDR3aa: CASRPGTGSSYGYTF

v_gene: TRBV11-3
abundance: few
d_gene: TRBD1
j_gene: TRBJ1-1
CDR3nt: TGTGCCAGCAGCTTGGTGGGACAGGGTAAGGGTACGGCTTTCTTT
CDR3aa: CASSLVGQGKGTAFF

v_gene: TRBV6-1
abundance: .
d_gene: .
j_gene: TRBJ1-2
CDR3nt: TGTGCCAGCAGTGAAGCGCACAGCCCATTAGTCTATGGCTACACCTTC
CDR3aa: CASSEAHSPLVYGYTF

v_gene: TRBV6-5
abundance: .
d_gene: .
j_gene: TRBJ1-2
CDR3nt: TGTGCCAGCAGGAAAGACAGCTATGGCTACACCTTC
CDR3aa: CASRKDSYGYTF

v_gene: TRBV4-2
abundance: .
d_gene: TRBD2
j_gene: TRBJ2-5
CDR3nt: TGTGCCAGCAGCCAAGGACAGGGACTAGCTAGGGAGACCCAGTACTTC
CDR3aa: CASSQGQGLARETQYF

v_gene: TRBV7-6
abundance: .
d_gene: .
j_gene: TRBJ2-7
CDR3nt: TGTGCCAGCAGCCCCACCAAAGCCTTGGGCTCCTACGAGCAGTACTTC
CDR3aa: CASSPTKALGSYEQYF

v_gene: TRBV5-1
abundance: .
d_gene: TRBD1
j_gene: TRBJ1-1
CDR3nt: TGCGCCAGCAGCAAAATGACAGGGGGCACTGAAGCTTTCTTT
CDR3aa: CASSKMTGGTEAFF

v_gene: TRBV5-1
abundance: .
d_gene: TRBD1
j_gene: TRBJ2-3
CDR3nt: TGCGCCAGCAGCTTGCAGGGGGCAACAGATACGCAGTATTTT
CDR3aa: CASSLQGATDTQYF

v_gene: TRBV12-3/TRBV12-4
abundance: .
d_gene: .
j_gene: TRBJ1-2
CDR3nt: TGTGCCAGCAGTTCGGACTATGGCTACACCTTC
CDR3aa: CASSSDYGYTF

v_gene: TRBV6-1
abundance: .
d_gene: TRBD1
j_gene: TRBJ1-1
CDR3nt: TGTGCCAGCAGTGAAGTCGAGACAGGGACGGGCACTGAAGCTTTCTTT
CDR3aa: CASSEVETGTGTEAFF

v_gene: TRBV5-5
abundance: .
d_gene: .
j_gene: TRBJ2-7
CDR3nt: TGTGCCAGCGCCCCCCATCGACAGACCCCCTACGAGCAGTACTTC
CDR3aa: CASAPHRQTPYEQYF

v_gene: TRBV12-5
abundance: once
d_gene: .
j_gene: TRBJ2-2
CDR3nt: TGTGCTAGTGGTTTGCCTTTAGGACAAAGGAACACCGGGGAGCTGTTTTTT
CDR3aa: CASGLPLGQRNTGELFF

v_gene: TRBV14
abundance: .
d_gene: .
j_gene: TRBJ2-7
CDR3nt: TGTGCCAGCAGCAACATGGGCTACGAGCAGTACTTC
CDR3aa: CASSNMGYEQYF

v_gene: TRBV7-9
abundance: .
d_gene: .
j_gene: TRBJ1-2
CDR3nt: TGTGCCAGCAGTTTTTTAGTGGGGCCGAGTACAGCTAACTATGGCTACACCTTC
CDR3aa: CASSFLVGPSTANYGYTF

v_gene: TRBV5-6
abundance: once
d_gene: .
j_gene: TRBJ2-2
CDR3nt: TGTGCCAGCAGCTTCGGCCCCCTAGGGGGGTCCGGGGAGCTGTTTTTT
CDR3aa: CASSFGPLGGSGELFF

v_gene: TRBV14
abundance: once
d_gene: .
j_gene: TRBJ1-1
CDR3nt: TGTGCCAGCAGCCCCTGGACGGCGAACACTGAAGCTTTCTTT
CDR3aa: CASSPWTANTEAFF

v_gene: TRBV11-2
abundance: .
d_gene: TRBD1
j_gene: TRBJ1-1
CDR3nt: TGTGCCAGCAGCTTAGGAGGACAGGGCCCAAGTGGCACTGAAGCTTTCTTT
CDR3aa: CASSLGGQGPSGTEAFF

v_gene: TRBV7-9
abundance: .
d_gene: .
j_gene: TRBJ1-5
CDR3nt: TGTGCCAGCAGCTTAGTCGGGAGTCGGATGTCCAATCAGCCCCAGCATTTT
CDR3aa: CASSLVGSRMSNQPQHF

v_gene: TRBV7-9
abundance: .
d_gene: TRBD2
j_gene: TRBJ2-5
CDR3nt: TGTGCCAGCAGCGCGAGCGGGAGGGCCATGGAAGAGACCCAGTACTTC
CDR3aa: CASSASGRAMEETQYF

v_gene: TRBV7-3
abundance: .
d_gene: TRBD1
j_gene: TRBJ2-1
CDR3nt: TGTGCCAGCAGCTTATTTCAGGGGGACACGCAGTTCTTC
CDR3aa: CASSLFQGDTQFF

v_gene: TRBV12-5
abundance: .
d_gene: .
j_gene: TRBJ2-3
CDR3nt: TGTGCTAGTGGTTTGAGACAGGGCACAGATACGCAGTATTTT
CDR3aa: CASGLRQGTDTQYF

v_gene: TRBV19
abundance: .
d_gene: .
j_gene: TRBJ2-1
CDR3nt: TGTGCCAGTAGCCTAACTAGTTTAGGCTCCTACAATGAGCAGTTCTTC
CDR3aa: CASSLTSLGSYNEQFF

v_gene: TRBV6-2/TRBV6-3
abundance: .
d_gene: TRBD2
j_gene: TRBJ2-5
CDR3nt: TGTGCCAGCAGTTTCGGTGCGGGAGGATGGACCCAGTACTTC
CDR3aa: CASSFGAGGWTQYF